This T cell receptor beta chain was sequenced during a study of beta chain features in type 1 diabetes. The CDR3 is 14 residues long. Trimming took 2 bases from V and 4 from J, leaving 14 bases between them. Germline V gives CDR1 SQVTM, CDR2 ANQGSEA. Investigators reverse transcribed all isolated RNA, so they sequenced expressed TCRB transcripts. Some clones are missing from TCRdb's copy, which holds only in-frame ones; the method was immunoSEQ multiplex PCR. The sample yields 860,000 or so clones, roughly a sixth seen once. Sorting of CD4+ naive, central memory, regulatory and stem cell-like memory cells was performed via CD45RO/CCR7/CD25/CD127/CD95/CD27.

Sequencing was carried out using naive CD4+ T cells from blood. J is TRBJ1-2 and V is TRBV29-1; D uncertain. This receptor was identified in a woman aged 18 to 35 in good health. The CDR3 sequence: CSVEFYRVGYGYTF. CDR3 DNA sequence: TGCAGCGTTGAATTTTATAGGGTTGGCTATGGCTACACCTTC.